A single sample gave rise to the 26 T cell receptor beta chains below, sequenced in a study of control samples from healthy donors and cancer patients. Profiling relied on immunoSEQ multiplex PCR, and the TCRdb table lists in-frame clones only, not all of them. The table shows about 140,000 clones, with 91% occurring only once. The specimen sequenced was blood. The receptors derive from a man aged 18-30 years in good health.

The chain employs TRBV6-5 and TRBJ2-1; 7 bases match TRBD2. The CDR3 contains 12 residues. Germline V gives CDR1 MNHEY, CDR2 SVGAGI. Losses at the gene ends were 7 bases for V and 7 bases for J; bases not matched to a gene: 4. The CDR3 bases are TGTGCCAGCACCATACTAGCGAATGAGCAGTTCTTC. Translated, it gives CASTILANEQFF.

The V gene is TRBV30, the J gene TRBJ2-1; the D gene is possibly TRBD1 (6 bases). Trimming pared 3 bases from V and 8 bases from J, leaving 11 bases between. This CDR3 has 12 amino acids. The germline V gene has CDR1 GTSNPN and CDR2 SVGIG (reference sequence). The CDR3 region is CAWSTGWDEQFF. The CDR3 region has the DNA TGTGCCTGGAGCACAGGGTGGGATGAGCAGTTCTTC. The whole variable domain, remainder taken from reference TRBV30 and TRBJ2-1, is SQTIHQWPATLVQPVGSPLSLECTVEGTSNPNLYWYRQAAGRGLQLLFYSVGIGQISSEVPQNLSASRPQDRQFILSSKKLLLSDSGFYLCAWSTGWDEQFFGPGTRLTVL.

Regarding this clone: At one of its ends the junction is not consistent with the germline gene, which may arise from a read error. The identical CDR3 is also encoded by other nucleotide sequences in the sample. The rearrangement uses TRBV18 and TRBJ1-6; 7 nucleotides match TRBD1. Germline V gene sequence: CDR1 KGHSH, CDR2 LQKENI. This CDR3 has 17 amino acids. The CDR3 is CASSPLPPTGTDSPLHF. The CDR3 bases are TGTGCTAGCTCCCCCCTACCCCCCACAGGGACAGATTCACCCCTCCACTTT.

J is TRBJ1-2 and V is TRBV27; D possibly corresponds to TRBD1 (5 bases). The CDR3 covers 13 residues. Trimming left V 3 bases short and J 5 bases short, with 10 bases between. CDR1 MNHEY and CDR2 SMNVEV come from the germline V gene (reference sequence). The DNA of the CDR3 is TGTGCCAGCAGTTTGCAGGGAAAGTATGGCTACACCTTC. Translating gives CASSLQGKYGYTF.

This chain joins TRBV14 and TRBJ2-5; unclear D gene. Germline V lookup: CDR1 SGHDN, CDR2 FVKESK. V lost 2 bases to trimming and J lost 5 bases, with 3 bases between them. This CDR3 comprises 11 residues. Here the CDR3 reads CASSQFETQYF. The CDR3 DNA is TGTGCCAGCAGCCAATTCGAGACCCAGTACTTC.

The CDR3 coding sequence is TGTGCCAGTAGGGGGGGTTTTGCGGGTAGCACAGATACGCAGTATTTT. Its protein is CASRGGFAGSTDTQYF. The J gene is TRBJ2-3, the V gene TRBV19, with a tentative D call TRBD2 (6 bases). Germline V gives CDR1 LNHDA, CDR2 SQIVND (reference sequence). Trimming pared 6 bases from V and 0 bases from J, leaving 16 bases between. The CDR3 runs 16 residues.

V gene TRBV20-1 combines with J gene TRBJ2-1; 7 bases line up with TRBD1. CDR1 and CDR2 (germline): DFQATT, SNEGSKA (reference sequence). The CDR3 length is 11 residues. V was pared by 8 bases and J by 15 bases, with 13 bases of the junction left unmatched. For the CDR3, the DNA is TGCAGTACCTTACGTGGGGACAGCCGGTTCTTC. It encodes CSTLRGDSRFF.

The chain carries TRBV11-2 and TRBJ2-5; 11 nucleotides agree with TRBD2. Germline loops: CDR1 SGHAT, CDR2 FQNNGV. V shed 4 bases and J 5 bases; nucleotides not matched to a gene: 12. The CDR3 consists of 17 residues. CDR3 protein: CASSSLLVAGGRETQYF. The CDR3 region has the DNA TGTGCCAGCAGCTCGTTGCTGGTAGCGGGGGGGCGGGAGACCCAGTACTTC.

The chain uses TRBV6-5 and TRBJ2-7; D gene unclear. The CDR3 totals 15 residues. Germline V gene sequence: CDR1 MNHEY, CDR2 SVGAGI. V lost 7 bases, J lost 4 bases, and 20 bases lay in between. DNA for the CDR3: TGTGCCAGCAACGTCGAACGGACGGTAACTTACGAGCAGTACTTC. It encodes CASNVERTVTYEQYF.

This chain connects TRBV6-5 to TRBJ2-1; 11 bases align to TRBD2. The germline CDR1 and CDR2 sequences are MNHEY and SVGAGI. V dropped 4 bases and J dropped 7; count of bases not matched to a gene: 6. The CDR3 is 15 residues long. The CDR3 is CASSLAGGAENEQFF. DNA for the CDR3: TGTGCCAGCAGTTTAGCGGGGGGGGCAGAGAATGAGCAGTTCTTC.

The CDR3 DNA follows: TGTGCCAGCAGCTTACTGCCCGGGACAATGAACACCGGGGAGCTGTTTTTT. Amino acid sequence: CASSLLPGTMNTGELFF. J is TRBJ2-2 and V is TRBV5-6; D might be TRBD1 (6 bases). V was clipped by 2 bases and J by 1 base, with 15 bases between them. CDR3 length: 17 amino acids. Germline CDR1 reads SGHDT; CDR2 reads YYEEEE.

This rearrangement joins TRBV5-1 to TRBJ2-2; D tentatively fits TRBD1 or TRBD2 (5 bases each). The CDR3 extends over 16 amino acids. V lost 6 bases and J lost 0, with 15 bases in between. In germline, CDR1 is SGHRS, CDR2 YFSETQ. The CDR3 protein is CASNFGMGANTGELFF. The CDR3 coding sequence is TGCGCCAGCAACTTTGGGATGGGGGCGAACACCGGGGAGCTGTTTTTT.

This chain uses TRBV4-3 with TRBJ2-7; 9 bases map to TRBD1. J was trimmed by 6 bases and V by 4 bases; bases with no gene match: 16. The CDR3 has 17 amino acids. Germline V gene data show CDR1 as LGHNA and CDR2 as YSLEER. CDR3 bases: TGCGCCAGCAGCCTAGAAAATCCGGGACAGGGAGCGCGCGAGCAGTACTTC. This encodes CASSLENPGQGAREQYF.

The V gene is TRBV5-8, the J gene TRBJ1-2, with TRBD1 identical over 7 bases. This CDR3 comprises 13 residues. Trimming removed 1 base from V and 3 bases from J; junction bases left unmatched: 0. Per the germline V gene, CDR1 is SGHTS and CDR2 is YDEGEE. CDR3 nucleotide sequence: TGTGCCAGCAGCTTGCAGGGGGACTATGGCTACACCTTC. It codes for CASSLQGDYGYTF.

The chain has TRBV27 and TRBJ1-2; possibly TRBD1 for D (6 bases). CDR1 MNHEY and CDR2 SMNVEV come from the germline V gene (reference sequence). This CDR3 has 13 residues. V was clipped by 4 bases and J by 5 bases, with 11 bases between them. Here the CDR3 reads CASSYGTTYGYTF. In DNA form, the CDR3 reads TGTGCCAGCAGTTACGGGACAACTTATGGCTACACCTTC.

The chain employs TRBV6-2 or TRBV6-3 and TRBJ1-3; perhaps TRBD1 as D (6 bases). V lost 1 base and J 0 bases, leaving 10 bases between the germline ends. The CDR3 covers 16 residues. Germline V gene lookup returns CDR1 MNHEY and CDR2 SVGEGT. CDR3 coding DNA: TGTGCCAGCAGTTACTGGACAGACTTCTCTGGAAACACCATATATTTT. Its translation is CASSYWTDFSGNTIYF.

This clone was detected a few times. The chain couples TRBV5-5 to TRBJ1-3; D is ambiguous. CDR1 and CDR2 from the germline V gene are SGHKS and YYEKEE (reference sequence). This CDR3 region has 13 residues. With 0 bases removed from V and 4 bases from J, the gap between germline ends came to 5 bases. CDR3 coding DNA: TGTGCCAGCAGCTTGGCATCCGGAAACACCATATATTTT. As protein: CASSLASGNTIYF.

The chain carries TRBV2 and TRBJ2-7; D is unclear. CDR1 and CDR2 from the germline V gene are SNHLY and FYNNEI. Trimming removed 2 bases at V and 0 bases at J, with 8 bases between. There are 14 residues in the CDR3. DNA of the CDR3: TGTGCCAGCAGTGAATATGACACCTCCTACGAGCAGTACTTC. Its protein product is CASSEYDTSYEQYF.

The J gene is TRBJ2-5, the V gene TRBV7-9, with a tentative D call TRBD2 (5 bases). Germline V gene lookup returns CDR1 SEHNR and CDR2 FQNEAQ (reference sequence). The V gene lost 3 bases and the J gene lost 0 bases, with 11 bases spanning the gap. This CDR3 is 15 amino acids long. The CDR3: CASSFRTGYQETQYF. The CDR3 DNA sequence: TGTGCCAGCAGCTTCCGGACGGGGTACCAAGAGACCCAGTACTTC.

The chain couples TRBV7-2 to TRBJ1-5; D not resolved. Trimming shortened V by 0 bases and J by 4 bases, and 7 bases separated the two germline ends. This CDR3 comprises 14 residues. CDR1 is SGHTA, CDR2 FQGNSA, per germline. The CDR3: CASSLASMNQPQHF. The CDR3 DNA reads as TGTGCCAGCAGCTTAGCGTCGATGAATCAGCCCCAGCATTTT.

The gene calls are TRBV4-1 and TRBJ1-6; 8 nucleotides match TRBD1. Germline V gene lookup returns CDR1 MGHRA and CDR2 YSYEKL. The CDR3 loop spans 16 amino acids. V lost 1 base, J lost 3 bases, and 2 bases stayed unmatched. The CDR3 loop reads CASSQGGQVYNSPLHF. CDR3 bases: TGCGCCAGCAGCCAAGGGGGACAGGTCTATAATTCACCCCTCCACTTT.

The chain combines TRBV3-1 (or the pseudogene TRBV3-2) with TRBJ2-7; D gene uncertain. V shed 3 bases and J shed 7 bases, with 25 bases lying between them. The CDR3 length is 17 residues. The V gene's germline CDR1 is LGHDT and CDR2 YNNKEL (reference sequence). CDR3 DNA sequence: TGTGCCAGCAGCCAGAATAAGCAGGTACCCCTAACGGAGGAGCAGTACTTC. Translating gives CASSQNKQVPLTEEQYF.

V and J are TRBV21-1 and TRBJ2-1. TRBV21-1 is listed as a pseudogene. The CDR3 covers 12 residues. The DNA of the CDR3 is TGTGCCAGTCCCCTAGGGTGGGCTGAGCAGTTCTTC. Protein sequence: CASPLGWAEQFF.

The J gene is TRBJ2-7, the V gene TRBV28; 7 bases match TRBD2. Germline V gene data show CDR1 as MDHEN and CDR2 as SYDVKM. The CDR3 spans 14 residues. Trimming at V came to 7 bases and at J to 1 base, leaving 7 bases not matched to a gene. CDR3: CASTRGDYSYEQYF. For the CDR3, the DNA is TGTGCCAGCACACGGGGGGACTATTCCTACGAGCAGTACTTC.

J is TRBJ2-3 and V is TRBV5-5; D is undetermined. The length of the CDR3 is 15 residues. CDR1 is SGHKS and CDR2 is YYEKEE in the germline V gene (reference sequence). Trimming left V 5 bases short and J 0 bases short, with 13 bases between. The CDR3 here is CASSSDGPSTDTQYF. The CDR3 nucleotides are TGTGCCAGCAGTTCGGACGGCCCTAGCACAGATACGCAGTATTTT. Variable domain in full (rest from reference TRBV5-5 and TRBJ2-3): DAGVTQSPTHLIKTRGQQVTLRCSPISGHKSVSWYQQVLGQGPQFIFQYYEKEERGRGNFPDRFSARQFPNYSSELNVNALLLGDSALYLCASSSDGPSTDTQYFGPGTRLTVL.

The gene calls are TRBV2 and TRBJ1-6; possible D gene TRBD1, 5 bases. The ends were cut back, 6 bases at V and 8 bases at J, with 20 bases in the middle. CDR1 and CDR2 from the germline V gene are SNHLY and FYNNEI. CDR3 length: 16 amino acids. The CDR3 loop reads CASRAPLMGLDSPLHF. In DNA form, the CDR3 reads TGTGCCAGCAGGGCACCACTCATGGGGCTGGATTCACCCCTCCACTTT. Filled out from reference TRBV2 and TRBJ1-6, the complete variable domain reads EPEVTQTPSHQVTQMGQEVILRCVPISNHLYFYWYRQILGQKVEFLVSFYNNEISEKSEIFDDQFSVERPDGSNFTLKIRSTKLEDSAMYFCASRAPLMGLDSPLHFGNGTRLTVT.